The clone carrying this T cell receptor (beta chain) was seen only once. This specimen belongs to a study of blood T cell repertoires in COVID-19. Overall study: Samples representing acute and convalescent COVID-19 were sourced from the United States, Italy and Spain. From T cells, B-cell-depleted T cells, or PBMCs came the material, which was cDNA or gDNA.

Under the authors' procedure: From reference gene primer amplification, estimates of nucleated cell counts were derived. Clones were read by immunoSEQ multiplex PCR, and TCRdb kept only the in-frame ones, dropping some. The V and J calls and clone size are taken from that table; D and trimming were inferred from the DNA. The sample yields under 75,000 clones, about nine tenths seen once. This CDR3 is built from 13 residues. Germline V lookup: CDR1 LNHNV, CDR2 YYDKDF (reference sequence). V lost 4 bases to trimming and J lost 4 bases; unmatched junction nucleotides: 2. Material: peripheral blood. The receptor was isolated from a man younger than 40 with acute or convalescent COVID-19. The chain recombines TRBV15 with TRBJ1-2, with 8 bases aligning to TRBD1. The CDR3 bases are TGTGCCACCAGCATAGACAGGGGCTATGGCTACACCTTC. This translates into CATSIDRGYGYTF.